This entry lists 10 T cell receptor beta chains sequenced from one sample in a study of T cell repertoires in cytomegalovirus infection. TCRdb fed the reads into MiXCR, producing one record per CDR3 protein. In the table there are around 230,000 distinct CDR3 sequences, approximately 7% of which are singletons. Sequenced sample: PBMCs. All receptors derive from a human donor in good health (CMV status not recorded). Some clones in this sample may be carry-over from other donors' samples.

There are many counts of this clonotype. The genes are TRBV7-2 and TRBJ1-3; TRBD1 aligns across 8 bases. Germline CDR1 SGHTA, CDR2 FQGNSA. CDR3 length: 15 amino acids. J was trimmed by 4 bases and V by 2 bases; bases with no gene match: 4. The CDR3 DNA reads TGTGCCAGCAGCTTACAGGGGGCGCCGGGAAACACCATATATTTT. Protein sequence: CASSLQGAPGNTIYF.

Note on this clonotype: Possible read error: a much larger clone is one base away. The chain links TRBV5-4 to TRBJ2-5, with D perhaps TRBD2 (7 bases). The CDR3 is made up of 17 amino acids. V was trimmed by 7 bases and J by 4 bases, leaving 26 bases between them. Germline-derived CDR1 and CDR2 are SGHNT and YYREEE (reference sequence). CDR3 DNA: TGTGCCAGCTACGATTATTTGTGGGGGGGCCAGGGAGAGACCCAGTACTTC. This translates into CASYDYLWGGQGETQYF.

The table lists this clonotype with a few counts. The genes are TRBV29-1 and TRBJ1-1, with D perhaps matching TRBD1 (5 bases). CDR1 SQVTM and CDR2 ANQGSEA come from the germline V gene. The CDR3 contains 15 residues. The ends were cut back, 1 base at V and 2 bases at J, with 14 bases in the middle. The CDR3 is CSVEVAGQGNTEAFF. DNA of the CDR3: TGCAGCGTTGAAGTTGCTGGGCAGGGCAACACTGAAGCTTTCTTT.

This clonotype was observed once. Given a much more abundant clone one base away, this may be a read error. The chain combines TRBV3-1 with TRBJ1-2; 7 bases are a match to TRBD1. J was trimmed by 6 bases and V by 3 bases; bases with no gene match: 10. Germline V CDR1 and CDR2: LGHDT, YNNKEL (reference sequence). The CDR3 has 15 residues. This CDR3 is CASSHGTVTTHGYTF. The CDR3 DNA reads TGTGCCAGCAGCCATGGGACAGTGACGACCCATGGCTACACCTTC.

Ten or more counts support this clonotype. The CDR3, as DNA: TGTGCTAGTGGTTTGGGGATGACAGGGGTCTCTGAAGCTTTCTTT. It specifies CASGLGMTGVSEAFF. The chain joins TRBV12-5 to TRBJ1-1; 8 nucleotides match TRBD1. Losses at the gene ends were 1 base for V and 6 bases for J; bases not matched to a gene: 7. Germline V gene lookup returns CDR1 LGHNT and CDR2 FRNRAP. The CDR3 runs to 15 residues.

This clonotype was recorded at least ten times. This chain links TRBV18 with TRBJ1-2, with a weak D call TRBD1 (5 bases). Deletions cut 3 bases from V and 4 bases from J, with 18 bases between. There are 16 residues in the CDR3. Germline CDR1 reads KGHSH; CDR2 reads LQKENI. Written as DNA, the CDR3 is TGTGCCAGCTCACCTTCTGGGACGAGACAATTCTATGGCTACACCTTC. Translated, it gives CASSPSGTRQFYGYTF.

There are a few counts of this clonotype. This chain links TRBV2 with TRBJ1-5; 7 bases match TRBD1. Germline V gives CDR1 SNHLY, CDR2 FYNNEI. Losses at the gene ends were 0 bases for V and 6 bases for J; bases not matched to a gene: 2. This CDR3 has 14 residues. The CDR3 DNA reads TGTGCCAGCAGTGAAGCAGGGGGCGTTCAGCCCCAGCATTTT. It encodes CASSEAGGVQPQHF.

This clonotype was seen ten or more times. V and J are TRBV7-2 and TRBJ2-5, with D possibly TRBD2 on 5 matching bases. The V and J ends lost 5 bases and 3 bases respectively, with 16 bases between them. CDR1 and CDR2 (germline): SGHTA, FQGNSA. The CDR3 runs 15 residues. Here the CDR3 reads CASSPVGSREETQYF. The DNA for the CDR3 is TGTGCCAGCAGCCCAGTGGGGAGCAGAGAAGAGACCCAGTACTTC.

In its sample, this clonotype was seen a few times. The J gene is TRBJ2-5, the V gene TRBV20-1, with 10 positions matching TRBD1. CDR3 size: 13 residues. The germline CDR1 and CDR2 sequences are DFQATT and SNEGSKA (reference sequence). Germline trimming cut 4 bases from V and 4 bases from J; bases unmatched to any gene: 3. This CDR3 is CSANDRGRETQYF. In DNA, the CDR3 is TGCAGTGCTAATGACAGGGGGCGAGAGACCCAGTACTTC.

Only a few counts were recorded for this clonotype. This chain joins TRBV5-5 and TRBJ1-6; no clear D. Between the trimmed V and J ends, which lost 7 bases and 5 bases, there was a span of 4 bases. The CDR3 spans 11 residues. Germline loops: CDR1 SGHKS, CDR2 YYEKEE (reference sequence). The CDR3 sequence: CASSHNSPLHF. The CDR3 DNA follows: TGTGCCAGCTCGCATAATTCACCCCTCCACTTT.